This T cell receptor beta chain originates from a study of vaccination effects on CD4 cells after COVID-19 (dated by TCRdb to 2022 to 2024). Broadly, across the study: The ViraFEST assay stimulated PBMC with viral peptide pools and then used TCR sequencing to identify antigen-specific CD4+ T cell clonotypes by expansion. After vaccination, three convalescent patients were sampled at an early time point (day +14) and at a late time point (day +241, +227 and +161, respectively). Post-vaccine samples across the study were collected a median of 72 days after the second dose, with a range of 14 to 241. Each well held around 2 million PBMC cultured in IMDM containing roughly 5% human AB serum, 9 to 10 IU/ml IL-2 and gentamicin, along with about 9.3 ug/ml peptides. In both COVID-19 convalescent patients and infection-naive vaccine recipients, the study compared SARS-CoV-2 spike-specific CD4+ TCR repertoires from before mRNA vaccination with those from after it. Altogether, approximately 10 COVID-19 convalescent patients and a few SARS-CoV-2-naive healthy vaccine recipients made up the full study. Cultures from other donors in the study were sequenced using the Oncomine TCR Beta short-read assay on an Illumina iSeq 100. Results the study describes overall, beyond this receptor: Limitations of the study were the small number of convalescent patients and the absence of early post-infection timepoints. Clones induced by infection and clones induced by vaccination both contracted markedly at late timepoints after vaccination, which fits with T cell responses waning over time. In convalescent patients, the post-vaccine spike-reactive repertoire was composed mainly of new vaccine-induced clones that were largely distinct from infection-induced clones.

Receptor amplification or capture employed the immunoSEQ multiplex PCR assay. TCR beta CDR3 sequencing was performed on DNA from the cultured, isolated CD4+ T cells. From the authors' description of their analysis: Non-productive TCR sequences were removed, reads were trimmed to the CDR3 region, and CDR3s of at least 7 amino acids were retained. Antigen-specific clonotypes were identified with the MANAFEST web app by comparing expansion in peptide wells against reference cultures. To count as positive, a clone had to show expansion at FDR<0.05 compared with the reference and with all other wells, an odds ratio above 5, and a frequency above 0.1% in two replicate wells. Cross-reactive clonotypes were defined as significantly expanded in SARS-CoV-2 spike wells and in at least one common cold coronavirus spike condition. Levenshtein distance calculated with the stringdist R package was used to assess CDR3 similarity, and unrooted trees were constructed with ape in R 3.6.1. TCRdb carries this immuneACCESS record with in-frame sequences only. Its versions omit some clonotypes, under half of them owing to an unresolved V gene in the studies checked, with the rest unexplained. From that table come the V and J calls and clone size; the DNA was used to work out D and trimming. Within this sample are roughly 46,000 clones, with over 60% of them counted one time only. In total, the top ten clones hold under 5.5% of the sample.

After 10 days of culture, CD4+ T cells were isolated with the EasySep CD4+ T cell isolation kit. Convalescent patients had PCR-confirmed SARS-CoV-2 infection between March and December 2020, before Alpha, Beta and Delta variants emerged in the United States. Two doses of either the BNT162b2 or the mRNA-1273 mRNA SARS-CoV-2 vaccine were administered to participants. Half of the culture medium was replaced with fresh IL-2-containing medium on days 3 and 7. Unless otherwise noted, each peptide stimulation condition was cultured in triplicate wells. PBMC were separated from whole blood using Ficoll-Paque Plus gradient centrifugation and were then either cryopreserved at -140C or used fresh. The QIAamp micro DNA kit was used to extract genomic DNA from the cultured CD4+ T cells. Trimming costs V 3 bases and J 6 bases, and their ends lie 13 bases apart. Including the terminal cysteine and phenylalanine, the CDR3 comprises 13 residues. Of the read, only the CDR3 DNA is kept; its 39 bases are in frame from base 1. From the germline V gene, CDR1 is SGHRS and CDR2 is YFSETQ.

To note about this clone: The clone's antigen remains unknown. It has no much larger one-base neighbor in the sample; base qualities were not kept.

Sequencing was performed on CD4+ T cells from PBMCs cultured without peptide, taken after COVID-19 vaccination. The sequence joins TRBV5-1 to TRBJ2-7; no D gene can be assigned with confidence. The sequence was collected from a human donor who had a prior SARS-CoV-2 infection. The CDR3 loop reads CASSYNPGGEQYF. The DNA sequence is as follows: TGCGCCAGCAGCTACAATCCTGGCGGCGAGCAGTACTTC.